This T cell receptor (beta chain) was captured in a study of blood T cell repertoires in COVID-19. About the study: The United States, Italy and Spain were the sources of the acute and convalescent COVID-19 samples.

V lost 5 bases, J lost 7 bases, and 9 bases lay in between. Germline CDR1 LNHDA, CDR2 SQIVND (reference sequence). There are 11 residues in the CDR3. Sequencing used immunoSEQ multiplex PCR; TCRdb keeps in-frame clones, though not all of them. Of roughly 150,000 clones in the sample, roughly 80% were seen once. The material sequenced was peripheral blood. This sequence originates from a woman aged 80 or older with acute or convalescent COVID-19. V usage is TRBV19 and J usage is TRBJ2-7; D might be TRBD2 (5 bases). CDR3 coding DNA: TGTGCCAGTAGTTCCGAGGGAGAGCAGTACTTC. It encodes CASSSEGEQYF.